Sequencing of this TCR beta chain was carried out in a study of post-analysis software for immune sequencing data (dated by TCRdb to between 2014 and 2017). In terms of the full investigation: Disease courses on record covered relapsing-remitting, secondary progressive and progressive-relapsing multiple sclerosis, though some patients had no subtype annotation. The multiple sclerosis patient repertoires were compared with approximately 11 previously published healthy control repertoires from donors aged about 6 to 26 years. A subset of samples was prepared in parallel using single-end sample barcoding, then pooled and co-amplified after Illumina adapter ligation.

To demonstrate the VDJtools post-analysis software, TCR beta repertoires were profiled from the peripheral blood of 13 young patients with multiple sclerosis. The patients with multiple sclerosis were children and adolescents between about 6 and 17 years of age. Library method: PCR. Data came from an Illumina HiSeq 2500. To reduce PCR and sequencing biases, unique molecular identifiers were built into the TCR beta cDNA libraries. About 500,000 cDNA molecules were obtained for every 1 to 10 million input T cells, so each molecule roughly corresponded to one T cell. The same protocol used for the earlier healthy control dataset was applied to prepare and sequence the patient libraries. Samples belonging to the same batch were prepared together, multiplexed and sequenced on a shared HiSeq lane. The original pipeline was this. MIGEC was used to process the raw barcoded reads, and molecular identifier groups with only a single read were discarded before consensus assembly and CDR3 extraction. Clonotype tables were post-analysed with VDJtools, and diversity was normalized by down-sampling all datasets to the smallest sample size. In repertoire overlap clustering, CDR3 amino acid sequences, but not nucleotide sequences, were matched to correct batch-related cross-sample contamination. TCRdb trimmed public reads at Q25 via fastp, called clones via MiXCR and kept in-frame beta chains. Rows with one shared CDR3 protein collapse into an entry with the most common genes and DNA. For this entry, the V and J calls and clone size follow TCRdb and not the study's own pipeline. The table for this sample lists hundreds of thousands of distinct CDR3 sequences; about 53% of them were counted only once. The biggest ten clones account for about 4.5% of the sample.

The trim is 0 bases for V and 0 bases for J, with a gap of 10 bases between the germline ends. Measured from the cysteine to the phenylalanine, the CDR3 is 17 residues long. Kept here is only the CDR3 DNA, which spans 51 bases and is read in frame from base 1. Looking up the germline V gene yields CDR1 SGHDT and CDR2 YYEEEE. Here is what the overall study found, with its caveats: Compared with controls, multiple sclerosis patients had significantly lower normalized Chao1 diversity, a finding suggesting substantial peripheral T-cell clonal expansion. Significantly higher frequencies in patients than in controls were found for several TRBV segments, including TRBV5-6, TRBV5-1 and TRBV20-1. When samples were clustered directly using the F measure, samples prepared in the same batch co-clustered strongly, which prompted a batch-effect correction. The control group was slightly older than the multiple sclerosis patient group.

This clonotype was recorded a few times. The clone's antigen remains unknown. Base qualities are not provided; no much larger clone lies one nucleotide away. The sample taken for sequencing was blood. The receptor's source is a girl aged 5-17 years with multiple sclerosis. The V gene is TRBV5-6 and the J gene is TRBJ2-6; tentative D gene TRBD2, with 5 bases matching. In nucleotide form, the sequence is TGTGCCAGCAGCTTGGGGGAGATACTCTCTGGGGCCAACGTCCTGACTTTC. Its product reads: CASSLGEILSGANVLTF.